Each of the 18 T cell receptor beta chains below was sequenced from the same sample in a study of T cell repertoires in cytomegalovirus infection. Their cognate antigens are unknown. TCRdb ran MiXCR on the reads and lists one entry per CDR3 protein. The repertoire holds about 220,000 distinct CDR3 sequences, with 35% to 40% as singletons. Sequenced material: CD8+ T cells from cultured PBMCs, taken from culture after CMV antigen stimulation. The receptor set was obtained from a human donor in good health (CMV status not recorded). Some clones in this sample may be carry-over from other donors' samples.

The genes are TRBV6-1 and TRBJ2-1; 10 nucleotides align to TRBD1. The germline V gene encodes CDR1 MNHNS and CDR2 SASEGT. The CDR3 has 15 residues. The CDR3 sequence is CASSPDRGLDNEQFF. DNA of the CDR3: TGTGCTAGCTCCCCCGACAGGGGGCTCGACAATGAGCAGTTCTTC.

The sample holds a few counts of this clonotype. The chain employs TRBV7-8 and TRBJ2-5; 8 nucleotides agree with TRBD1. Trimming took 3 bases from V and 1 from J; bases not matched to a gene: 1. CDR3 length: 14 amino acids. Per the germline V gene, CDR1 is SGHVS and CDR2 is FQNEAQ. CDR3 in amino acids: CASSLTGAQETQYF. The CDR3 bases are TGTGCCAGCAGCTTGACAGGGGCCCAAGAGACCCAGTACTTC.

V and J are TRBV2 and TRBJ2-5; D remains ambiguous. The CDR3 covers 17 residues. From germline, CDR1 is SNHLY and CDR2 FYNNEI. Deletions cut 3 bases from V and 2 bases from J, with 19 bases between. CDR3 nucleotide sequence: TGTGCCAGCAGTGAGTACCCACGGCCGATATTACAAGAGACCCAGTACTTC. It is translated as CASSEYPRPILQETQYF.

At least ten counts were recorded for this clonotype. The rearrangement links TRBV7-3 to TRBJ2-3, with a weak D call TRBD2 (5 bases). The germline gives CDR1 SGHTA, CDR2 FQGTGA. The length of the CDR3 is 15 residues. V dropped 1 base and J dropped 3 bases, with 11 bases sitting between them. Written as DNA, the CDR3 is TGTGCCAGCAGCTTAAGGAATCCGGGGACAGATACGCAGTATTTT. Its protein is CASSLRNPGTDTQYF.

As to this clonotype: A much larger clone differs from this one at a single base, so this may be a read error. The CDR3 reads CANSQTFDTNTGELFF. The CDR3 nucleotides read TGTGCCAACAGCCAGACATTCGATACGAACACCGGGGAGCTGTTTTTT. The rearrangement uses TRBV7-6 and TRBJ2-2; D gene unclear. The CDR3 has 16 residues. Germline V gene lookup returns CDR1 SGHVS and CDR2 FNYEAQ.

The chain couples TRBV10-3 to TRBJ2-7; possible D gene TRBD1, 5 bases. V lost 8 bases to trimming and J lost 5 bases, with 16 bases between them. This CDR3 has 13 residues. The germline CDR1 and CDR2 sequences are ENHRY and SYGVKD. The CDR3 region is CAIGRAGKDEQYF. For the CDR3, the DNA is TGTGCCATCGGGCGAGCAGGGAAAGACGAGCAGTACTTC.

This clonotype was picked up a small number of times. J is TRBJ1-2 and V is TRBV15, with D possibly TRBD1 on 5 matching bases. CDR3 length: 15 residues. Germline CDR1 and CDR2: LNHNV and YYDKDF (reference sequence). The V end lost 0 bases, the J end lost 0 bases, and 8 bases lay between the germline ends. CDR3 DNA sequence: TGTGCCACCAGCAGAGATTCGACAGCTAACTATGGCTACACCTTC. Translating it yields CATSRDSTANYGYTF.

The chain carries TRBV5-4 and TRBJ2-5; TRBD2 matches at 10 bases. V lost 6 bases to trimming and J lost 3 bases; unmatched junction nucleotides: 5. This CDR3 region has 14 residues. Germline lookup yields CDR1 SGHNT and CDR2 YYREEE (reference sequence). This chain's CDR3 is CASTTGLAEETQYF. The CDR3 nucleotides are TGTGCCAGCACCACCGGACTAGCGGAAGAGACCCAGTACTTC.

This clonotype has more than one count but fewer than ten. The chain employs TRBV10-3 and TRBJ2-3; 11 bases fit TRBD2. The CDR3 has 20 residues. From germline, CDR1 is ENHRY and CDR2 SYGVKD. Germline trimming cut 0 bases from V and 2 bases from J; bases unmatched to any gene: 13. This chain's CDR3 is CAISESGTSGRHRLTDTQYF. The DNA of the CDR3 is TGTGCCATCAGTGAGTCCGGGACTAGCGGCCGACATCGGCTCACAGATACGCAGTATTTT.

This clonotype was observed a few times. CDR3 sequence: CAWRTLSASGGWEQYF. In DNA form, the CDR3 reads TGTGCCTGGAGGACCCTTTCGGCTAGCGGGGGATGGGAGCAGTACTTC. The chain combines TRBV30 with TRBJ2-7; the match to TRBD2 covers 10 bases. The junction had 15 bases not matched to a gene; V was cut back by 3 bases and J by 7 bases. The CDR3 spans 16 residues. Germline-derived CDR1 and CDR2 are GTSNPN and SVGIG (reference sequence).

V gene TRBV6-5 combines with J gene TRBJ2-1; tentatively, D is TRBD2 (5 bases). V was pared by 2 bases and J by 4 bases, with 15 bases between. Germline lookup yields CDR1 MNHEY and CDR2 SVGAGI. The CDR3 runs to 16 residues. The CDR3 loop reads CASSYDLDSEYNEQFF. The CDR3 DNA is TGTGCCAGCAGTTACGATTTGGACTCAGAATACAATGAGCAGTTCTTC.

The rearrangement links TRBV9 to TRBJ2-1; 8 bases map to TRBD2. V shed 3 bases and J 4 bases; nucleotides not matched to a gene: 6. Germline V lookup: CDR1 SGDLS, CDR2 YYNGEE. The CDR3 loop spans 15 amino acids. Here the CDR3 reads CASSGSGTRYNEQFF. DNA for the CDR3: TGTGCCAGCAGCGGATCCGGGACTAGGTACAATGAGCAGTTCTTC.

This clonotype was seen only a few times. As DNA, the CDR3 is TGTGCCAGCAGGACCCGGGACAGGGGAACTGGGGCTGGGGCCAACGTCCTGACTTTC. Translation gives CASRTRDRGTGAGANVLTF. The chain couples TRBV27 to TRBJ2-6; 10 nucleotides line up with TRBD1. CDR1 and CDR2 (germline): MNHEY, SMNVEV (reference sequence). This CDR3 has 19 residues. With V trimmed by 6 bases and J by 2 bases, 13 bases remained unmatched.

The chain combines TRBV13 with TRBJ2-1, with 7 bases lining up with TRBD1. The junction had 6 bases not matched to a gene; V was cut back by 5 bases and J by 2 bases. Germline lookup yields CDR1 PRHDT and CDR2 FYEKMQ (reference sequence). The CDR3 contains 15 residues. CDR3 DNA sequence: TGTGCCAGCAGCCGTACAGGGGAAGCCTACAATGAGCAGTTCTTC. The encoded protein is CASSRTGEAYNEQFF.

The CDR3 is CVCSGEMNTEAFF. DNA of the CDR3: TGTGTCTGCTCCGGGGAGATGAACACTGAAGCTTTCTTT. The chain joins TRBV6-1 to TRBJ1-1; no firm D call. This CDR3 is built from 13 residues. Per the germline V gene, CDR1 is MNHNS and CDR2 is SASEGT.

Only a few counts were recorded for this clonotype. This chain joins TRBV28 and TRBJ1-6; 8 bases match TRBD1. CDR1 and CDR2 (germline): MDHEN, SYDVKM. This CDR3 is 14 amino acids long. J was trimmed by 10 bases and V by 0 bases; bases with no gene match: 2. CDR3 amino acids: CASSLWTGESPLHF. CDR3 DNA: TGTGCCAGCAGTTTATGGACAGGGGAATCACCCCTCCACTTT.

This chain joins TRBV7-8 and TRBJ2-3; 7 bases line up with TRBD2. The CDR3 is made up of 15 amino acids. After removal of 8 bases from V and 5 bases from J, the junction contained 13 bases not matched to a gene. Germline CDR1 is SGHVS and CDR2 is FQNEAQ. The CDR3: CASLAAAGPVDTQYF. The CDR3 bases are TGTGCCAGCCTAGCGGCGGCGGGACCCGTAGATACGCAGTATTTT.

The J gene is TRBJ2-3, the V gene TRBV19; 9 nucleotides line up with TRBD2. CDR3 length equals 16 residues. V was clipped by 5 bases and J by 0 bases; unmatched bases: 6. Germline V gene lookup returns CDR1 LNHDA and CDR2 SQIVND (reference sequence). The chain's CDR3 is CASSPAGGRSTDTQYF. The CDR3, as DNA: TGTGCCAGTAGTCCCGCGGGAGGGAGAAGCACAGATACGCAGTATTTT.